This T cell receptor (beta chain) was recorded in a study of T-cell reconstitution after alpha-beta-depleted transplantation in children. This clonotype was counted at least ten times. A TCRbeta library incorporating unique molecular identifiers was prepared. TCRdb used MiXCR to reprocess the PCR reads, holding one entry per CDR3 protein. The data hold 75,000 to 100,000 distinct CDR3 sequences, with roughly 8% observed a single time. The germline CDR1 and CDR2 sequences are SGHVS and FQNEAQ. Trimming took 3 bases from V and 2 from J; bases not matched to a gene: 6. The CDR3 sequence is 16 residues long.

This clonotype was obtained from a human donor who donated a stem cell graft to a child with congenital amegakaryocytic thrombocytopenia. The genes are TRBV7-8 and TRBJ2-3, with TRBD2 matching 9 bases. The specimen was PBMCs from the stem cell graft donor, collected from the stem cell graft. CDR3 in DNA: TGTGCCAGCAGCTTCGGTAGCGGGGGAAACACAGATACGCAGTATTTT. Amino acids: CASSFGSGGNTDTQYF.